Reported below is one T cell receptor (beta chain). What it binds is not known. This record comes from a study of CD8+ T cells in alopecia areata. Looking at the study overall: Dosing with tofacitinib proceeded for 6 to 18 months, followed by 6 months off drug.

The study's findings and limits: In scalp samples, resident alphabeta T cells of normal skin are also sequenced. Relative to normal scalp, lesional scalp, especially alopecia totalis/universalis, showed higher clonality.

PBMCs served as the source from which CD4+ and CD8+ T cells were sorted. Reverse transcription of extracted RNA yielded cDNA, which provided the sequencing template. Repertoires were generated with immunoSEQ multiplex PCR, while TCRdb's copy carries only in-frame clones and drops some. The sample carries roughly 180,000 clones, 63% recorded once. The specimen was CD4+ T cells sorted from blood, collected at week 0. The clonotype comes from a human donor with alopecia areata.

DNA for the CDR3: TGTGCCAGCAGGGCTCCGGGACAGGGGCATGAGCAGTTCTTC. It is translated as CASRAPGQGHEQFF. V is TRBV6-1 and J is TRBJ2-1; 10 positions match TRBD1. The CDR3 spans 14 residues. CDR1 and CDR2 from the germline V gene are MNHNS and SASEGT. The V gene end was trimmed by 6 bases and the J gene end by 8 bases; junction bases not matched to a gene: 7.